Following are 23 T cell receptor beta chains from one sample sequenced in a study of cytotoxic CD8 clonotypes in ibrutinib-treated CLL. This table comes from immunoSEQ multiplex PCR, and its TCRdb copy is limited to in-frame clones, with some not included. The sample shows some 350,000 clones, 67% of them seen only once. This specimen consisted of PBMCs, obtained after 36 months of ibrutinib treatment. These receptors were obtained from a human donor with chronic lymphocytic leukemia.

This chain links TRBV4-3 with TRBJ2-5, with 10 bases lining up with TRBD2. Per germline, CDR1 LGHNA and CDR2 YSLEER. The junction had 13 bases not matched to a gene; V was cut back by 4 bases and J by 2 bases. This CDR3 is 18 amino acids long. The CDR3 DNA is TGCGCCAGCAGCCCTCGTCGCCCTGGACTAGCGGAGCAAGAGACCCAGTACTTC. It is translated as CASSPRRPGLAEQETQYF.

The V call is TRBV19, the J call TRBJ1-1; TRBD1 matches 8 bases. J gave up 4 bases and V 1 base, and 2 bases lay outside the gene matches. The length of the CDR3 is 14 residues. The germline CDR1 and CDR2 sequences are LNHDA and SQIVND (reference sequence). The CDR3 DNA reads TGTGCCAGTAGTATAGGTACAGGGGGCACTGAAGCTTTCTTT. Encoded protein: CASSIGTGGTEAFF.

The chain joins TRBV4-3 to TRBJ1-3; D is perhaps TRBD1 (6 bases). The V end was cut by 2 bases, the J end by 3 bases, with 14 bases between. CDR3 length equals 16 residues. CDR1 and CDR2 from the germline V gene are LGHNA and YSLEER. In nucleotides, the CDR3 is TGCGCCAGCAGCCAAACGCGACAGGTCCATGGAAACACCATATATTTT. Protein product: CASSQTRQVHGNTIYF.

J is TRBJ2-3 and V is TRBV12-5; 11 nucleotides agree with TRBD2. In germline, CDR1 is LGHNT, CDR2 FRNRAP. The CDR3 loop spans 15 amino acids. Trimming removed 3 bases from V and 5 bases from J; junction bases left unmatched: 4. The CDR3 protein is CASGFSGGEQDTQYF. DNA of the CDR3: TGTGCTAGTGGTTTTAGCGGGGGGGAGCAAGATACGCAGTATTTT.

The chain is built from TRBV11-2 and TRBJ2-5; 7 bases agree with TRBD2. The ends lost 7 bases at V and 8 bases at J; junction bases unmatched: 10. CDR3 length equals 13 residues. CDR1 is SGHAT and CDR2 is FQNNGV in the germline V gene. CDR3 in amino acids: CASTSTSSFTQYF. CDR3 coding DNA: TGTGCCAGCACCTCGACTAGCTCTTTCACCCAGTACTTC.

The chain is built from TRBV29-1 and TRBJ2-1; 12 bases line up with TRBD2. The CDR3 totals 15 residues. Germline CDR1 and CDR2: SQVTM and ANQGSEA. J gave up 1 base and V 6 bases, and 4 bases lay outside the gene matches. DNA for the CDR3: TGCAGCGTAGTAGGGACTAGCGGGTCCTACAATGAGCAGTTCTTC. Its protein is CSVVGTSGSYNEQFF.

The DNA for the CDR3 is TGTGCCAGCAGGCGGAACTATGGCTACACCTTC. This codes for CASRRNYGYTF. The chain employs TRBV28 and TRBJ1-2, with no clear D. Trimming stripped 6 bases from V and 2 bases from J, with 4 bases between. This CDR3 region has 11 residues. Germline CDR1 reads MDHEN; CDR2 reads SYDVKM.

This chain joins TRBV5-1 and TRBJ1-2, with D unclear. Germline V gene sequence: CDR1 SGHRS, CDR2 YFSETQ. V shed 0 bases and J shed 1 base, with 10 bases lying between them. The CDR3 spans 15 residues. The CDR3 loop is CASSLDTHFNYGYTF. CDR3 DNA: TGCGCCAGCAGCTTGGATACGCACTTTAACTATGGCTACACCTTC.

The genes are TRBV18 and TRBJ2-7, with TRBD1 as a possible D gene (6 bases). The CDR3 has 13 amino acids. CDR1 is KGHSH, CDR2 LQKENI, per germline. V was clipped by 3 bases and J by 3 bases, with 9 bases between them. CDR3 amino acids: CASSPSTGYEQYF. The CDR3 DNA is TGTGCCAGCTCACCTTCGACAGGCTACGAGCAGTACTTC.

The chain recombines TRBV11-2 with TRBJ2-1, with D hard to call. The CDR3 length is 13 residues. CDR1 SGHAT and CDR2 FQNNGV come from the germline V gene. The V end lost 5 bases, the J end lost 7 bases, and 12 bases lay between the germline ends. CDR3 loop: CASSLMGRNEQFF. In DNA, the CDR3 is TGTGCCAGCAGCCTAATGGGCCGGAATGAGCAGTTCTTC.

The V gene is TRBV5-1, the J gene TRBJ2-7, with TRBD2 as a possible D gene (5 bases). Germline CDR1 is SGHRS and CDR2 is YFSETQ. The V end lost 4 bases, the J end lost 3 bases, and 14 bases lay between the germline ends. The CDR3 loop spans 14 amino acids. The CDR3 sequence is CASSEVPGSYEQYF. CDR3 coding DNA: TGCGCCAGCAGCGAGGTACCGGGGAGCTACGAGCAGTACTTC.

This clone came up a few times. The chain links TRBV6-1 to TRBJ1-1; D gene ambiguous. The CDR3 spans 13 residues. V lost 1 base, J lost 4 bases, and 7 bases lay in between. Germline lookup yields CDR1 MNHNS and CDR2 SASEGT. CDR3 loop: CASSEGWATEAFF. The CDR3 DNA reads as TGTGCCAGCAGTGAAGGGTGGGCCACTGAAGCTTTCTTT.

The chain recombines TRBV6-5 with TRBJ1-1; 7 bases map to TRBD1. Germline assignment: CDR1 MNHEY and CDR2 SVGAGI. The junction had 6 bases not matched to a gene; V was cut back by 4 bases and J by 1 base. The CDR3 runs 15 residues. CDR3 in DNA: TGTGCCAGCAGTTTGCCAGGGGGGAAGAACACTGAAGCTTTCTTT. Its translation: CASSLPGGKNTEAFF.

This chain connects TRBV27 to TRBJ2-7, with D maybe TRBD2 (5 bases). Germline-derived CDR1 and CDR2 are MNHEY and SMNVEV (reference sequence). V lost 6 bases to trimming and J lost 4 bases, with 16 bases between them. The CDR3 is 14 amino acids. CDR3 protein: CASSHTLREYEQYF. CDR3 nucleotides: TGTGCCAGCAGCCACACTCTGAGGGAATACGAGCAGTACTTC.

The chain uses TRBV2 and TRBJ1-3; the D is unclear. There are 13 residues in the CDR3. V shed 11 bases and J shed 8 bases, with 19 bases lying between them. CDR1 and CDR2 (germline): SNHLY, FYNNEI. For the CDR3, the DNA is TGTGCCCGAAGAGCGGAGATTGGGGACACCATATATTTT. Amino acids: CARRAEIGDTIYF. The variable domain in full, completed from reference TRBV2 and TRBJ1-3, reads EPEVTQTPSHQVTQMGQEVILRCVPISNHLYFYWYRQILGQKVEFLVSFYNNEISEKSEIFDDQFSVERPDGSNFTLKIRSTKLEDSAMYFCARRAEIGDTIYFGEGSWLTVV.

The genes are TRBV18 and TRBJ1-1; a possible D gene is TRBD1 (6 bases). This CDR3 has 15 amino acids. Germline values: CDR1 KGHSH, CDR2 LQKENI. V shed 3 bases and J shed 5 bases, with 16 bases lying between them. Here the CDR3 DNA reads TGTGCCAGCTCACCCCTGTCGGGGGCGAGAACTGAAGCTTTCTTT. Its protein is CASSPLSGARTEAFF.

This rearrangement joins TRBV9 to TRBJ1-1, with D possibly matching TRBD1 (6 bases). Germline CDR1 and CDR2: SGDLS and YYNGEE. V was clipped by 0 bases and J by 11 bases, with 23 bases between them. The CDR3 contains 16 residues. The CDR3 loop reads CASSVVGAGGSGRAFF. For the CDR3, the DNA is TGTGCCAGCAGCGTAGTGGGGGCCGGGGGGTCCGGGCGTGCTTTCTTT.

This clone was seen a few times. The J gene is TRBJ2-2, the V gene TRBV25-1; TRBD2 matches at 7 bases. The CDR3 covers 14 residues. Germline assignment: CDR1 MGHDK and CDR2 SYGVNS. Trimming cost V 3 bases and J 4 bases; bases outside gene matches: 2. CDR3 protein: CASSEGGSTGELFF. Here the CDR3 DNA reads TGTGCCAGCAGTGAGGGGGGGAGCACCGGGGAGCTGTTTTTT. Complete variable domain (other parts from reference TRBV25-1 and TRBJ2-2): EADIYQTPRYLVIGTGKKITLECSQTMGHDKMYWYQQDPGMELHLIHYSYGVNSTEKGDLSSESTVSRIRTEHFPLTLESARPSHTSQYLCASSEGGSTGELFFGEGSRLTVL.

The chain uses TRBV6-5 and TRBJ1-4, with D possibly matching TRBD1 (6 bases). Germline lookup yields CDR1 MNHEY and CDR2 SVGAGI. The CDR3 is made up of 15 amino acids. V lost 0 bases and J lost 6, with 11 bases in between. The CDR3 sequence is CASSYSRGRDEKLFF. DNA for the CDR3: TGTGCCAGCAGTTACTCGAGGGGGAGGGATGAAAAACTGTTTTTT.

The chain employs TRBV15 and TRBJ1-6; D is undetermined. V lost 8 bases and J lost 7, with 12 bases in between. The CDR3 loop spans 13 amino acids. Germline assignment: CDR1 LNHNV and CDR2 YYDKDF (reference sequence). CDR3 DNA sequence: TGTGCCACCCGGACGGGCGGGAATTCACCCCTCCACTTT. It yields the protein CATRTGGNSPLHF.

The chain links TRBV5-1 to TRBJ2-1, with a possible D match to TRBD2 (6 bases). V was pared by 0 bases and J by 9 bases, with 10 bases between. Germline V gene sequence: CDR1 SGHRS, CDR2 YFSETQ. CDR3 length equals 13 residues. The CDR3 DNA sequence: TGCGCCAGCAGCTTGGCCGCGGGGTTTGAGCAGTTCTTC. This translates into CASSLAAGFEQFF.

This chain joins TRBV2 and TRBJ2-7, with TRBD1 matching over 7 bases. The germline CDR1 and CDR2 sequences are SNHLY and FYNNEI. V shed 6 bases, J shed 1 base, and the junction held 6 bases outside the gene matches. CDR3 size: 14 residues. The CDR3 sequence is CASRGDRVSYEQYF. The CDR3 nucleotides read TGTGCCAGCAGGGGAGACAGGGTTTCCTACGAGCAGTACTTC.

In its sample, this clone was seen a few times. The chain carries TRBV19 and TRBJ1-1, with unresolved D. The V and J ends lost 5 bases and 1 base respectively, with 11 bases between them. Germline V gene lookup returns CDR1 LNHDA and CDR2 SQIVND (reference sequence). This CDR3 is built from 14 residues. As DNA, the CDR3 is TGTGCCAGTAGTCTGGGCACGGCGAACACTGAAGCTTTCTTT. This codes for CASSLGTANTEAFF.